The rows below give T cell receptor beta chains drawn from one sample of a study of cytomegalovirus exposure and HLA in healthy donors. Generated by immunoSEQ multiplex PCR, the TCRdb table keeps only in-frame clones and is missing some. Of about 170,000 clones listed, 73% are singletons. The sequenced sample was PBMCs. The receptors originated from a woman under 30 in good health and CMV-seropositive. CDR3s include the opening cysteine and the closing phenylalanine or tryptophan. The D gene is left open where the match is weak. A clone size is listed for some rows: how often the clone was seen (once, few, many), or a class if it is expanded.

TRBV2,-,TRBJ1-1,-,TGTGCCAGCGGGGCGGGGGTCGTCACTGAAGCTTTCTTT,CASGAGVVTEAFF
TRBV30,-,TRBJ1-1,TRBD1,TGTGCCTGGAGTCCAGGGGGTGGGGGGATGAACACTGAAGCTTTCTTT,CAWSPGGGGMNTEAFF
TRBV30,few,TRBJ2-7,TRBD2,TGTGCCTGGAGTGTCAGGTACGGCGGGGGGGCCTCCGAGCAGTACTTC,CAWSVRYGGGASEQYF
TRBV4-2,few,TRBJ1-6,-,TGTGCCAGCAGCCAACTAAGTCTTAGCTCCTATAATTCACCCCTCCACTTT,CASSQLSLSSYNSPLHF
TRBV6-5,-,TRBJ2-1,-,TGTGCCAGCGTGGCAGGGGTAGCGGGCTACAATGAGCAGTTCTTC,CASVAGVAGYNEQFF
TRBV7-3,-,TRBJ2-6,TRBD1,TGTGCCAGCAGCGGTGCCACCAGGGGGTCCGGGGCCAACGTCCTGACTTTC,CASSGATRGSGANVLTF
TRBV25-1,-,TRBJ1-2,TRBD1,TGTGCCAGCAGTGAAACGCGGGACAGGGATCACGGCTACACCTTC,CASSETRDRDHGYTF
TRBV15,-,TRBJ1-1,TRBD1,TGTGCCACCAGCAGAGTATTACTAGGGGGCTACACTGAAGCTTTCTTT,CATSRVLLGGYTEAFF
TRBV5-3,-,TRBJ2-1,TRBD2,TGTGCCAGAAGCCCCGGGACTAGTAAAAGTGTTGAGCAGTTCTTC,CARSPGTSKSVEQFF
TRBV13,-,TRBJ2-7,TRBD1,TGTGCCAGCAGCTCCGGACAGGGGAGTTCCTACGAGCAGTACTTC,CASSSGQGSSYEQYF
TRBV19,-,TRBJ1-5,TRBD1,TGTGCCAGTAGTCTCCCGGGACAGGGGGGAGGTCGCAATCAGCCCCAGCATTTT,CASSLPGQGGGRNQPQHF
TRBV7-2,few,TRBJ2-1,-,TGTGCCAGCAGCACGGGGATTGACAATGAGCAGTTCTTC,CASSTGIDNEQFF
TRBV18,few,TRBJ2-1,TRBD2,TGTGCCAGCCTGAGTGAGGGGAGGGTTCCTGAGCAGTTCTTC,CASLSEGRVPEQFF
TRBV5-1,-,TRBJ2-6,-,TGCGCCAGCAGCTTGGAGTTTCATCCTCGGGATAGGGCCAACGTCCTGACTTTC,CASSLEFHPRDRANVLTF
TRBV23-1,-,TRBJ1-1,-,TGCGCCAGCAGTCAATTGCGGGAGGACACTGAAGCTTTCTTT,CASSQLREDTEAFF
TRBV4-3,-,TRBJ2-7,-,TGCGCCAGCAGCCAAGGTGCAGGTAGCTACGAGCAGTACTTC,CASSQGAGSYEQYF
TRBV18,-,TRBJ1-1,-,TGTGCCAGCTCACCACGGGGCAACACTGAAGCTTTCTTT,CASSPRGNTEAFF
TRBV5-1,-,TRBJ1-4,TRBD1,TGCGCCAGCAGCCAAGACAGGGGGGGAGTCGGGGAAAAACTGTTTTTT,CASSQDRGGVGEKLFF
TRBV4-3,-,TRBJ2-7,TRBD1,TGCGCCAGCAGCCAAGATCGGGGACAGGGTGGGTACGAGCAGTACTTC,CASSQDRGQGGYEQYF
TRBV5-1,-,TRBJ2-1,TRBD2,TGCGCCAGCCAGGGAACGGGGGGGGCCGGCAATGAGCAGTTCTTC,CASQGTGGAGNEQFF
TRBV6-6,-,TRBJ2-5,-,TGTGCCAGCAGTGACAGGTTGGGGGAGACCCAGTACTTC,CASSDRLGETQYF
TRBV7-3,-,TRBJ2-3,TRBD2,TGTGCCAGCAGCCCCATAGCGGGGGGGGGCACAGATACGCAGTATTTT,CASSPIAGGGTDTQYF
TRBV9,-,TRBJ1-4,TRBD1,TGTGCCAGCAGCGTAAGCGGCAGGGGGAATGAAAAACTGTTTTTT,CASSVSGRGNEKLFF
TRBV4-2,few,TRBJ2-1,TRBD1,TGTGCCAGCAGCCTAAGGGGGACAGGGACGGATGAGCAGTTCTTC,CASSLRGTGTDEQFF
TRBV18,-,TRBJ2-7,TRBD2,TGTGCCAGCTCAACCCCGGGACTAGCAACGATCGACGAGCAGTACTTC,CASSTPGLATIDEQYF
TRBV29-1,once,TRBJ1-2,-,TGCAGCTTATGGACAGACACTAACTATGGCTACACCTTC,CSLWTDTNYGYTF
TRBV7-9,-,TRBJ2-3,TRBD1,TGTGCCAGCAGCCATCCCGGGACAGGGGCATCTCGCACAGATACGCAGTATTTT,CASSHPGTGASRTDTQYF
TRBV2,-,TRBJ1-2,TRBD1,TGTGCCAGCAGCGACCGGGGACAGGGGGGGTACACCTTC,CASSDRGQGGYTF
TRBV7-9,-,TRBJ2-1,-,TGTGCCAGCAGCTACTACCGGGACACGCACAATGAGCAGTTCTTC,CASSYYRDTHNEQFF
TRBV6-4,-,TRBJ2-1,TRBD1,TGTGCCAGCAGTCAAGCAGGGGGCACTGGGCACAATGAGCAGTTCTTC,CASSQAGGTGHNEQFF
TRBV5-1,-,TRBJ1-1,-,TGCGCCAGCAGGGGAGATCTGAACACTGAAGCTTTCTTT,CASRGDLNTEAFF
TRBV19,-,TRBJ2-2,-,TGTGCCAGTAGTATCCAACAGGGCGCGCGCACCGGGGAGCTGTTTTTT,CASSIQQGARTGELFF
TRBV7-2,-,TRBJ2-7,-,TGTGCCAGCAGCTTAGCGCGACAGGTGTACGAGCAGTACTTC,CASSLARQVYEQYF
TRBV5-1,once,TRBJ1-4,-,TGCGCCAGCAGCTTGAGACAGGTGAATGAAAAACTGTTTTTT,CASSLRQVNEKLFF
TRBV29-1,-,TRBJ2-1,TRBD2,TGCAGCGTTATGCGACTAGCGGACCTACTTGAGCAGTTCTTC,CSVMRLADLLEQFF
TRBV7-2,-,TRBJ2-3,-,TGTGCCAGCAGCTTAGACAGGGCTCTCTACACAGATACGCAGTATTTT,CASSLDRALYTDTQYF
TRBV6-4,-,TRBJ2-6,TRBD1,TGTGCCAGCAGTGACGGGACAGGGGGCTCTGGGGCCAACGTCCTGACTTTC,CASSDGTGGSGANVLTF
TRBV4-1,-,TRBJ2-3,-,TGCGCCAGCAGCCAGGGTTCGCTAGGCGCTACGCAGTATTTT,CASSQGSLGATQYF